Listed here is a single T cell receptor beta chain. V gave up 3 bases and J gave up 5 bases, with 8 bases separating them. Per the germline V gene, CDR1 is SGHRS and CDR2 is YFSETQ. CDR3 length: 13 amino acids. Researchers sorted participants into cohorts using their self-reported clinical history. As processed by the authors: Estimation of nucleated cell counts relied on the amplification of reference gene primers. Some clones are missing from TCRdb's copy, which holds only in-frame ones; the method was immunoSEQ multiplex PCR. V and J calls and clone size are those listed in that table; D and trimming were worked out from the DNA. The profile covers some 190,000 clones, with roughly nine tenths appearing a single time and around 25% taken by the ten largest. The data derive from a study of blood T cell repertoires in COVID-19. Across the whole study: Before being deemed recovered, Cohort 3 donors had two negative PCRs, clearance, or symptom resolution. From T cells, B-cell-depleted T cells, or PBMCs came the material, which was cDNA or gDNA.

Sequenced material: PBMCs or T cells enriched from blood (not recorded which). The chain uses TRBV5-1 and TRBJ2-2; TRBD1 might be the D (6 bases). This receptor was obtained from a woman aged 40-49 years in a cohort exposed to, infected with or recovered from COVID-19 (not recorded which). CDR3: CASSSGVTGELFF. CDR3 DNA: TGCGCCAGCAGCTCAGGGGTAACCGGGGAGCTGTTTTTT.